One sample yielded the 30 T cell receptor beta chains listed below, sequenced in a study of cytomegalovirus exposure and HLA in healthy donors. Primers included in the PCR were 60 Vbeta and 13 Jbeta primers. Libraries were prepared by immunoSEQ multiplex PCR; TCRdb keeps only in-frame clonotypes and omits some of them. The sample lists approximately 170,000 clones, more than 70% occurring once. Source material: PBMCs. These receptors all stem from a man under 40 in good health and CMV-seropositive.

The rearrangement links TRBV7-2 to TRBJ1-1; no reliable D call. The length of the CDR3 is 14 residues. Trimming cost V 3 bases and J 1 base, with 9 bases left between them. CDR1 is SGHTA, CDR2 FQGNSA, per germline. CDR3 in DNA: TGTGCCAGCAGCTTCGGACTAGAGAACACTGAAGCTTTCTTT. It encodes CASSFGLENTEAFF.

The chain has TRBV29-1 and TRBJ1-2; 8 nucleotides align to TRBD1. CDR1 SQVTM and CDR2 ANQGSEA come from the germline V gene. The CDR3 has 12 residues. Trimming cost V 6 bases and J 2 bases; bases outside gene matches: 2. CDR3 DNA: TGCAGCGTGGGACAGGAGAACTATGGCTACACCTTC. It encodes CSVGQENYGYTF.

The chain carries TRBV5-1 and TRBJ2-3, with 8 bases matching TRBD1. The CDR3 sequence is 16 residues long. Germline assignment: CDR1 SGHRS and CDR2 YFSETQ. Trimming cost V 4 bases and J 0 bases; bases outside gene matches: 7. This CDR3 reads CASSPQGGTSTDTQYF. CDR3 nucleotides: TGCGCCAGCAGCCCACAGGGGGGAACCAGCACAGATACGCAGTATTTT.

The chain joins TRBV19 to TRBJ2-7; 9 bases are shared with TRBD1. J gave up 0 bases and V 5 bases, and 5 bases lay outside the gene matches. This CDR3 comprises 15 residues. From germline, CDR1 is LNHDA and CDR2 SQIVND (reference sequence). The CDR3 region is CASSPKGQGSYEQYF. The CDR3 DNA reads as TGTGCCAGTAGTCCTAAGGGACAGGGCTCCTACGAGCAGTACTTC. Filled out from reference TRBV19 and TRBJ2-7, the complete variable domain reads DGGITQSPKYLFRKEGQNVTLSCEQNLNHDAMYWYRQDPGQGLRLIYYSQIVNDFQKGDIAEGYSVSREKKESFPLTVTSAQKNPTAFYLCASSPKGQGSYEQYFGPGTRLTVT.

V gene TRBV6-1 combines with J gene TRBJ1-1; 8 bases are a match to TRBD1. The CDR3 runs to 14 residues. Germline values: CDR1 MNHNS, CDR2 SASEGT. Trimming took 6 bases from V and 6 from J; bases not matched to a gene: 9. In DNA, the CDR3 is TGTGCCAGCAGACCCGGACAGGGTATTCCTGAAGCTTTCTTT. This translates into CASRPGQGIPEAFF.

This chain uses TRBV6-5 with TRBJ1-6; TRBD1 might be the D (6 bases). Germline CDR1 is MNHEY and CDR2 is SVGAGI. The CDR3 has 14 amino acids. V was pared by 2 bases and J by 8 bases, with 10 bases between. For the CDR3, the DNA is TGTGCCAGCAGTTACGCAGGGGAAGATTCACCCCTCCACTTT. Translation gives CASSYAGEDSPLHF.

The chain links TRBV9 to TRBJ2-2; the match to TRBD2 covers 9 bases. CDR1 and CDR2 (germline): SGDLS, YYNGEE. V shed 3 bases and J 2 bases; nucleotides not matched to a gene: 2. The CDR3 loop spans 15 amino acids. The CDR3 DNA reads as TGTGCCAGCAGCGCTAGCGGGACTAACACCGGGGAGCTGTTTTTT. The encoded protein is CASSASGTNTGELFF.

The rearrangement joins TRBV5-6 to TRBJ2-7, with D possibly being TRBD2 (7 bases). This CDR3 spans 14 amino acids. Germline loops: CDR1 SGHDT, CDR2 YYEEEE. V was pared by 3 bases and J by 1 base, with 11 bases between. As DNA, the CDR3 is TGTGCCAGCAGCTCCAAGGGGGGGTCCTACGAGCAGTACTTC. Protein product: CASSSKGGSYEQYF.

This chain uses TRBV7-9 with TRBJ2-3; 11 nucleotides line up with TRBD2. J was trimmed by 4 bases and V by 3 bases; bases with no gene match: 3. CDR3 length equals 15 residues. The V gene's germline CDR1 is SEHNR and CDR2 FQNEAQ (reference sequence). CDR3 DNA: TGTGCCAGCAGCTTGACTAGCGGGATGGCAGATACGCAGTATTTT. As protein: CASSLTSGMADTQYF.

The chain recombines TRBV7-2 with TRBJ2-4; D is undetermined. The CDR3 has 17 amino acids. The V end was cut by 3 bases, the J end by 0 bases, with 15 bases between. In germline, CDR1 is SGHTA, CDR2 FQGNSA. The CDR3 here is CASSLRPSLVAKNIQYF. The CDR3 DNA reads as TGTGCCAGCAGCTTGCGGCCATCGTTGGTAGCCAAAAACATTCAGTACTTC. Based on the CDR3 plus reference TRBV7-2 and TRBJ2-4, the full variable domain is GAGVSQSPSNKVTEKGKDVELRCDPISGHTALYWYRQSLGQGLEFLIYFQGNSAPDKSGLPSDRFSAERTGGSVSTLTIQRTQQEDSAVYLCASSLRPSLVAKNIQYFGAGTRLSVL.

This sequence joins TRBV10-1 and TRBJ1-4; no definite D call. CDR3 size: 16 residues. The germline V gene has CDR1 WNHNN and CDR2 SYGVQD (reference sequence). V lost 6 bases and J lost 6, with 20 bases in between. The CDR3 sequence: CASSQRTTPEYEKLFF. The CDR3 region has the DNA TGCGCCAGCAGCCAGAGAACGACACCAGAATATGAAAAACTGTTTTTT.

The rearrangement links TRBV2 to TRBJ2-7; 8 bases are shared with TRBD2. The V gene's germline CDR1 is SNHLY and CDR2 FYNNEI. CDR3 length: 11 residues. The CDR3 here is CVTSGDYEQYF. CDR3 DNA sequence: TGTGTCACTAGCGGCGATTACGAGCAGTACTTC.

Relative to its sample, this clone is medium-sized (0.01 to 0.1%). The rearrangement joins TRBV11-2 to TRBJ2-5; weak D call: TRBD1 (5 bases). Germline lookup yields CDR1 SGHAT and CDR2 FQNNGV. The CDR3 has 14 amino acids. The V gene lost 6 bases and the J gene lost 1 base, with 12 bases spanning the gap. CDR3 protein: CASRYTGLQETQYF. CDR3 DNA: TGTGCCAGCAGGTATACAGGCCTCCAAGAGACCCAGTACTTC.

Worth noting for this clone: One end of the junction varies from germline; a read error may be responsible. The genes are TRBV5-6 and TRBJ2-5; TRBD1 matches at 9 bases. Germline loops: CDR1 SGHDT, CDR2 YYEEEE. This CDR3 comprises 13 residues. This CDR3 reads CASSLGGQGTHYF. The CDR3 nucleotides are TGTGCCAGCAGCTTGGGGGGACAGGGTACCCATTACTTC.

This clone was observed a single time. The J gene is TRBJ1-1, the V gene TRBV7-2; possible D gene TRBD1, 6 bases. Germline-derived CDR1 and CDR2 are SGHTA and FQGNSA. The germline V and J ends were trimmed by 4 bases and 3 bases, with 9 bases remaining between them. This CDR3 contains 13 residues. CDR3 bases: TGTGCCAGCAGCTCACAGGGAGACACTGAAGCTTTCTTT. Encoded protein: CASSSQGDTEAFF. Full variable domain (remainder filled in from reference TRBV7-2 and TRBJ1-1): GAGVSQSPSNKVTEKGKDVELRCDPISGHTALYWYRQSLGQGLEFLIYFQGNSAPDKSGLPSDRFSAERTGGSVSTLTIQRTQQEDSAVYLCASSSQGDTEAFFGQGTRLTVV.

The chain has TRBV27 and TRBJ1-5, with a tentative D call TRBD1 (6 bases). The CDR3 totals 17 residues. Trimming took 11 bases from V and 2 from J, leaving 25 bases between them. Germline V CDR1 and CDR2: MNHEY, SMNVEV (reference sequence). CDR3 nucleotide sequence: TGTGCCGGACCCTCACTTAGGACAGTATTATGCAATCAGCCCCAGCATTTT. It translates to CAGPSLRTVLCNQPQHF.

This clone was counted only a few times. V and J are TRBV4-3 and TRBJ1-3; D gene ambiguous. CDR3 length: 16 residues. Trimming cost V 0 bases and J 4 bases, with 13 bases left between them. CDR1 LGHNA and CDR2 YSLEER come from the germline V gene. The CDR3 DNA is TGCGCCAGCAGCCAAGACCCGAAGGGAGCCGGAAACACCATATATTTT. Protein: CASSQDPKGAGNTIYF.

The chain carries TRBV2 and TRBJ1-6; the D is unclear. This CDR3 comprises 14 residues. Germline-derived CDR1 and CDR2 are SNHLY and FYNNEI. Trimming pared 3 bases from V and 9 bases from J, leaving 12 bases between. CDR3 coding DNA: TGTGCCAGCAGTGACGTGAGCCCTACTTCACCCCTCCACTTT. Translated, it gives CASSDVSPTSPLHF.

A note on this clone: This sample includes further DNA sequences coding for the same CDR3. The genes are TRBV11-3 and TRBJ2-3; 8 bases fit TRBD2. This CDR3 has 15 amino acids. V shed 3 bases, J shed 2 bases, and the junction held 4 bases outside the gene matches. Germline CDR1 SGHNT, CDR2 YENEEA. The CDR3 reads CASSLAGGPTDTQYF. The CDR3 DNA reads as TGTGCCAGCAGCTTGGCGGGAGGTCCCACAGATACGCAGTATTTT.

V usage is TRBV5-1 and J usage is TRBJ2-1; no firm D call. CDR1 and CDR2 (germline): SGHRS, YFSETQ. V was shortened by 2 bases and J by 3 bases, with 6 bases between the two germline ends. The CDR3 covers 13 residues. The CDR3 bases are TGCGCCAGCAGCTTCGACTTCTACAATGAGCAGTTCTTC. Protein sequence: CASSFDFYNEQFF.

V is TRBV5-1 and J is TRBJ2-3; no clear D gene. With 3 bases removed from V and 3 bases from J, the gap between germline ends came to 17 bases. Germline-derived CDR1 and CDR2 are SGHRS and YFSETQ. The length of the CDR3 is 16 residues. The CDR3 here is CASSSETGFGTDTQYF. CDR3 DNA sequence: TGCGCCAGCAGCTCTGAAACGGGTTTTGGAACAGATACGCAGTATTTT.

V gene TRBV6-5 combines with J gene TRBJ2-7; 8 bases agree with TRBD1. The trim removed 4 bases at V and 0 bases at J, leaving 8 bases unmatched. The CDR3 has 16 residues. The germline gives CDR1 MNHEY, CDR2 SVGAGI. CDR3 protein: CASSWVGQAHSYEQYF. As DNA, the CDR3 is TGTGCCAGCAGTTGGGTGGGACAGGCACACTCCTACGAGCAGTACTTC.

V and J are TRBV11-2 and TRBJ1-2; 12 nucleotides line up with TRBD1. The CDR3 covers 15 residues. Germline lookup yields CDR1 SGHAT and CDR2 FQNNGV. After removal of 6 bases from V and 5 bases from J, the junction contained 7 bases not matched to a gene. The CDR3 nucleotides read TGTGCCAGCAGTCGCGGGACAGGGGGCGGGTATGGCTACACCTTC. Encoded protein: CASSRGTGGGYGYTF.

The V call is TRBV6-5, the J call TRBJ1-1; 10 bases match TRBD1. After removal of 4 bases from V and 6 bases from J, the junction contained 5 bases not matched to a gene. From germline, CDR1 is MNHEY and CDR2 SVGAGI. This CDR3 has 14 amino acids. This CDR3 is CASSSGDRGSEAFF. The CDR3 DNA is TGTGCCAGCAGTTCTGGGGACAGGGGATCTGAAGCTTTCTTT.

The count of this clone is one. The chain carries TRBV5-1 and TRBJ1-2; D ambiguous. Germline V CDR1 and CDR2: SGHRS, YFSETQ. Trimming cost V 6 bases and J 6 bases, with 24 bases left between them. The CDR3 has 16 amino acids. The CDR3 reads CASISDTGSLPNGYTF. The CDR3 DNA sequence: TGCGCCAGCATCTCAGACACCGGCTCCCTCCCTAATGGCTACACCTTC.

This rearrangement joins TRBV6-4 to TRBJ2-7; possible D gene TRBD1, 6 bases. The CDR3 has 14 residues. CDR1 and CDR2 from the germline V gene are MRHNA and SNTAGT. V dropped 7 bases and J dropped 1 base, with 14 bases sitting between them. This CDR3 is CASNRDKGSYEQYF. CDR3 sequence (DNA): TGTGCCAGCAACCGGGACAAAGGGTCCTACGAGCAGTACTTC.

The V and J genes are TRBV10-3 and TRBJ1-4; possible D gene TRBD1, 6 bases. Trimming cost V 5 bases and J 7 bases, with 17 bases left between them. This CDR3 is 15 amino acids long. The germline V gene has CDR1 ENHRY and CDR2 SYGVKD. In nucleotides, the CDR3 is TGTGCCATCAGTAGTGGGGGGGGCGCGTCTGAAAAACTGTTTTTT. Its protein is CAISSGGGASEKLFF.

This clone was seen just once. The chain carries TRBV10-3 and TRBJ2-5; 13 bases align to TRBD2. This CDR3 has 15 amino acids. J gave up 3 bases and V 2 bases, and 0 bases lay outside the gene matches. Germline V gene lookup returns CDR1 ENHRY and CDR2 SYGVKD. The CDR3 nucleotides are TGTGCCATCAGTGAGGGACTAGCGGGAGAAGAGACCCAGTACTTC. Translation gives CAISEGLAGEETQYF.

The chain couples TRBV7-3 to TRBJ1-1, with TRBD1 matching over 7 bases. After removal of 5 bases from V and 4 bases from J, the junction contained 7 bases not matched to a gene. This CDR3 is 14 amino acids long. Germline-derived CDR1 and CDR2 are SGHTA and FQGTGA. The chain's CDR3 is CASSPDRRSTEAFF. The DNA for the CDR3 is TGTGCCAGCAGCCCGGACAGGAGGAGCACTGAAGCTTTCTTT.

V gene TRBV5-8 combines with J gene TRBJ1-6; D is possibly TRBD1 (5 bases). Germline CDR1 SGHTS, CDR2 YDEGEE. The length of the CDR3 is 15 residues. Trimming shortened V by 9 bases and J by 6 bases, and 19 bases separated the two germline ends. The CDR3 sequence is CATYRVETANSPLHF. DNA for the CDR3: TGTGCCACATACCGGGTCGAGACAGCTAATTCACCCCTCCACTTT.